These 23 T cell receptor beta chains were sequenced from one sample in a study of cytomegalovirus exposure and HLA in healthy donors (dated by TCRdb to about 2017). Library prep was done by the immunoSEQ multiplex PCR assay. The multiplex PCR relied on a mix of 60 forward primers for TCR Vbeta segments and 13 reverse primers for TCR Jbeta segments. TCRdb holds this immuneACCESS table with in-frame rearrangements only. Some clones are missing; in checked studies, unresolved V genes explain under half, and the rest has no known cause. In all, the sample holds fewer than 250,000 clones, and more than 70% of those were seen once. Together, the top ten hold about 1.2% of the sample. The sequencing input was PBMCs. The receptors shown here come from a human donor in good health.

The V gene is TRBV28, the J gene TRBJ2-7; tentative D call: TRBD1 (7 bases). The CDR3 spans 15 residues. Per the germline V gene, CDR1 is MDHEN and CDR2 is SYDVKM. With 0 bases removed from V and 7 bases from J, the gap between germline ends came to 16 bases. The CDR3 sequence is CASSLWGRAGGEQYF. CDR3 nucleotide sequence: TGTGCCAGCAGTTTATGGGGCCGCGCAGGGGGGGAGCAGTACTTC.

The chain couples TRBV4-2 to TRBJ1-3; 7 bases are a match to TRBD1. Germline-derived CDR1 and CDR2 are LGHNA and YNFKEQ. The CDR3 has 16 amino acids. The ends lost 0 bases at V and 0 bases at J; junction bases unmatched: 2. This CDR3 is CASSQETGSSGNTIYF. The CDR3 DNA follows: TGTGCCAGCAGCCAAGAGACAGGGAGCTCTGGAAACACCATATATTTT.

The chain combines TRBV13 with TRBJ2-7, with 10 bases lining up with TRBD2. Trimming cost V 2 bases and J 4 bases; bases outside gene matches: 5. This CDR3 is built from 15 residues. Germline lookup yields CDR1 PRHDT and CDR2 FYEKMQ (reference sequence). CDR3 sequence reads: CASSLRLAGEYEQYF. The DNA for the CDR3 is TGTGCCAGCAGCTTACGGCTAGCGGGAGAGTACGAGCAGTACTTC. Looking up the rest from reference TRBV13 and TRBJ2-7 gives the full variable domain: AAGVIQSPRHLIKEKRETATLKCYPIPRHDTVYWYQQGPGQDPQFLISFYEKMQSDKGSIPDRFSAQQFSDYHSELNMSSLELGDSALYFCASSLRLAGEYEQYFGPGTRLTVT.

This chain connects TRBV15 to TRBJ2-7, with D perhaps matching TRBD1 (6 bases). Per germline, CDR1 LNHNV and CDR2 YYDKDF (reference sequence). V lost 1 base and J lost 0, with 16 bases in between. The CDR3 has 17 amino acids. CDR3 sequence (DNA): TGTGCCACCAGCAGAGGGCAGGGGCGATCCAACTCCTACGAGCAGTACTTC. This encodes CATSRGQGRSNSYEQYF.

As to this clone: Other DNA sequences of this sample code for an identical CDR3. This chain uses TRBV29-1 with TRBJ2-4; TRBD2 agrees at 8 bases. Losses at the gene ends were 6 bases for V and 4 bases for J; bases not matched to a gene: 5. The CDR3 spans 13 residues. CDR1 SQVTM and CDR2 ANQGSEA come from the germline V gene. CDR3 sequence reads: CSVTREGKNIQYF. The CDR3 region has the DNA TGCAGCGTAACCCGGGAGGGGAAAAACATTCAGTACTTC. Using reference TRBV29-1 and TRBJ2-4 for the parts outside the CDR3, the full variable domain is SAVISQKPSRDICQRGTSLTIQCQVDSQVTMMFWYRQQPGQSLTLIATANQGSEATYESGFVIDKFPISRPNLTFSTLTVSNMSPEDSSIYLCSVTREGKNIQYFGAGTRLSVL.

The chain joins TRBV7-8 to TRBJ1-3; D perhaps matches TRBD1 (5 bases). In germline, CDR1 is SGHVS, CDR2 FQNEAQ. V lost 9 bases to trimming and J lost 0 bases, with 12 bases between them. The CDR3 sequence is 14 residues long. The CDR3 region has the DNA TGTGCCAGGGGGGGGGACCGCTCTGGAAACACCATATATTTT. Amino acid sequence: CARGGDRSGNTIYF.

The V gene is TRBV6-5, the J gene TRBJ2-7; 7 nucleotides match TRBD1. The CDR3 is made up of 15 amino acids. The V gene's germline CDR1 is MNHEY and CDR2 SVGAGI. The ends lost 4 bases at V and 3 bases at J; junction bases unmatched: 9. The CDR3 is CASSSARGRGYEQYF. CDR3 nucleotides: TGTGCCAGCAGTTCCGCGAGGGGGCGCGGCTACGAGCAGTACTTC.

On this clone itself: Different DNA sequences within this sample yield the same CDR3. The genes are TRBV10-1 and TRBJ2-7; 10 bases map to TRBD2. This CDR3 spans 15 amino acids. The germline V gene has CDR1 WNHNN and CDR2 SYGVQD (reference sequence). The V segment lost 3 bases and the J segment 3 bases; nucleotides outside the gene matches: 5. The CDR3 DNA sequence: TGCGCCAGCAGTGATGGGGCTAGCGGGAGCTACGAGCAGTACTTC. Amino acid sequence: CASSDGASGSYEQYF.

This clone was observed once. DNA of the CDR3: TGTGCCAGCAGCCCGACTAGCGGGAGGCGGGGGGATACGCAGTATTTT. As protein: CASSPTSGRRGDTQYF. J is TRBJ2-3 and V is TRBV7-2, with TRBD2 matching over 13 bases. The V and J ends lost 5 bases and 6 bases, in that order; junction bases with no gene match: 8. CDR1 and CDR2 (germline): SGHTA, FQGNSA. This CDR3 contains 16 residues.

The chain carries TRBV6-5 and TRBJ2-7; 7 bases map to TRBD2. Trimming at V came to 8 bases and at J to 6 bases, leaving 4 bases not matched to a gene. Germline V CDR1 and CDR2: MNHEY, SVGAGI. The CDR3 loop spans 11 amino acids. CDR3 protein: CASAGGGEQYF. For the CDR3, the DNA is TGTGCCAGCGCGGGCGGGGGCGAGCAGTACTTC.

This clone was seen once. One end of the junction varies from germline; a read error may be responsible. The J gene is TRBJ2-1, the V gene TRBV7-9, with 11 positions matching TRBD2. The germline V gene encodes CDR1 SEHNR and CDR2 FQNEAQ (reference sequence). CDR3 length: 16 amino acids. CDR3 sequence reads: CSSSLAGLADYNEQFF. CDR3 DNA: TGTTCCAGCAGCTTAGCGGGACTAGCGGACTACAATGAGCAGTTCTTC.

The chain uses TRBV7-8 and TRBJ1-2; tentative D call: TRBD1 (5 bases). This CDR3 contains 17 residues. V lost 1 base and J lost 0, with 15 bases in between. Germline V gene data show CDR1 as SGHVS and CDR2 as FQNEAQ. The CDR3 region is CASSLGQGGFPNYGYTF. The CDR3 nucleotides are TGTGCCAGCAGCTTAGGCCAGGGAGGTTTCCCTAACTATGGCTACACCTTC.

Only a few counts were recorded for this clone. This chain connects TRBV25-1 to TRBJ2-3, with TRBD2 matching over 8 bases. In germline, CDR1 is MGHDK, CDR2 SYGVNS. The CDR3 loop spans 17 amino acids. After removal of 3 bases from V and 8 bases from J, the junction contained 16 bases not matched to a gene. CDR3 sequence reads: CASSDRGVAGLSSTQYF. The CDR3, as DNA: TGTGCCAGCAGTGATAGGGGAGTAGCGGGATTAAGTAGTACGCAGTATTTT.

The chain combines TRBV25-1 with TRBJ1-4; 10 bases map to TRBD1. J was trimmed by 3 bases and V by 2 bases; bases with no gene match: 6. CDR1 MGHDK and CDR2 SYGVNS come from the germline V gene. This CDR3 comprises 17 residues. The CDR3 DNA reads TGTGCCAGCAGTGAACCGGACAGGGGGTGGGCTAATGAAAAACTGTTTTTT. This codes for CASSEPDRGWANEKLFF.

This chain links TRBV27 with TRBJ2-1, with TRBD2 matching over 12 bases. CDR1 MNHEY and CDR2 SMNVEV come from the germline V gene (reference sequence). This CDR3 is 15 amino acids long. V was pared by 8 bases and J by 7 bases, with 9 bases of the junction left unmatched. CDR3 region: CASGAGLAGNNEQFF. In DNA, the CDR3 is TGTGCCAGCGGGGCAGGACTAGCGGGAAATAATGAGCAGTTCTTC.

The rearrangement joins TRBV5-1 to TRBJ2-5, with 10 bases fitting TRBD1. Unmatched junction bases numbered 15, after V lost 4 bases and J lost 6 bases. CDR3 length equals 17 residues. Germline lookup yields CDR1 SGHRS and CDR2 YFSETQ. The DNA for the CDR3 is TGCGCCAGCAGCGGGCCCACAGACAGGGGGCGCTTGAAGACCCAGTACTTC. It codes for CASSGPTDRGRLKTQYF. The full variable domain, its missing parts supplied by reference TRBV5-1 and TRBJ2-5, is KAGVTQTPRYLIKTRGQQVTLSCSPISGHRSVSWYQQTPGQGLQFLFEYFSETQRNKGNFPGRFSGRQFSNSRSEMNVSTLELGDSALYLCASSGPTDRGRLKTQYFGPGTRLLVL.

The chain combines TRBV19 with TRBJ1-6; 9 bases line up with TRBD1. The germline V gene encodes CDR1 LNHDA and CDR2 SQIVND (reference sequence). The CDR3 totals 15 residues. Unmatched junction bases numbered 6, after V lost 7 bases and J lost 5 bases. The CDR3, as DNA: TGTGCCAGTACCATCGGGACAGGGAATAATTCACCCCTCCACTTT. It yields the protein CASTIGTGNNSPLHF.

This clone was observed once. The rearrangement uses TRBV7-2 and TRBJ2-3, with D perhaps TRBD2 (6 bases). Trimming took 5 bases from V and 4 from J, leaving 13 bases between them. CDR3 size: 14 residues. Germline CDR1 SGHTA, CDR2 FQGNSA. CDR3 loop: CASSLTSLPDTQYF. CDR3 DNA: TGTGCCAGCAGCCTGACTAGTCTCCCAGATACGCAGTATTTT.

As concerns this clone: The junction does not match germline at one end; this may be a read error. This CDR3 is CAWSVKQAKEKLFF. CDR3 bases: TGTGCCTGGAGTGTAAAACAGGCTAAGGAAAAACTGTTTTTT. The chain combines TRBV30 with TRBJ1-4; a possible D gene is TRBD1 (5 bases). Germline V gene data show CDR1 as GTSNPN and CDR2 as SVGIG (reference sequence). The CDR3 is 14 amino acids.

The rearrangement uses TRBV11-2 and TRBJ2-7, with 7 bases aligning to TRBD1. Looked up from germline, CDR1 is SGHAT and CDR2 is FQNNGV. The CDR3 covers 12 residues. Trimming at V came to 4 bases and at J to 6 bases, leaving 3 bases not matched to a gene. CDR3 in DNA: TGTGCCAGCAGCTCTTACAGGGGCGAGCAGTACTTC. Protein: CASSSYRGEQYF.

This clone was seen just once. The chain's CDR3 is CASSLPRGNYNEQFF. The CDR3 nucleotides read TGTGCCAGCAGTCTCCCCAGGGGTAACTACAATGAGCAGTTCTTC. The chain employs TRBV28 and TRBJ2-1; possible D gene TRBD1, 6 bases. The germline gives CDR1 MDHEN, CDR2 SYDVKM. The CDR3 runs 15 residues. The V gene lost 5 bases and the J gene lost 3 bases, with 14 bases spanning the gap.

The chain is built from TRBV4-1 and TRBJ2-5; D perhaps matches TRBD1 (5 bases). Trimming left V 4 bases short and J 5 bases short, with 17 bases between. The CDR3 sequence is 15 residues long. Germline CDR1 and CDR2: MGHRA and YSYEKL. CDR3 amino acids: CASSPLTVPRETQYF. The CDR3 DNA is TGCGCCAGCAGCCCCTTGACAGTGCCGAGGGAGACCCAGTACTTC.

V gene TRBV5-4 combines with J gene TRBJ2-5; 7 nucleotides match TRBD1. The CDR3 consists of 13 residues. J was trimmed by 3 bases and V by 8 bases; bases with no gene match: 7. Germline assignment: CDR1 SGHNT and CDR2 YYREEE (reference sequence). The CDR3 reads CASSGTEKETQYF. The CDR3 DNA follows: TGTGCCAGTTCCGGGACAGAGAAAGAGACCCAGTACTTC.